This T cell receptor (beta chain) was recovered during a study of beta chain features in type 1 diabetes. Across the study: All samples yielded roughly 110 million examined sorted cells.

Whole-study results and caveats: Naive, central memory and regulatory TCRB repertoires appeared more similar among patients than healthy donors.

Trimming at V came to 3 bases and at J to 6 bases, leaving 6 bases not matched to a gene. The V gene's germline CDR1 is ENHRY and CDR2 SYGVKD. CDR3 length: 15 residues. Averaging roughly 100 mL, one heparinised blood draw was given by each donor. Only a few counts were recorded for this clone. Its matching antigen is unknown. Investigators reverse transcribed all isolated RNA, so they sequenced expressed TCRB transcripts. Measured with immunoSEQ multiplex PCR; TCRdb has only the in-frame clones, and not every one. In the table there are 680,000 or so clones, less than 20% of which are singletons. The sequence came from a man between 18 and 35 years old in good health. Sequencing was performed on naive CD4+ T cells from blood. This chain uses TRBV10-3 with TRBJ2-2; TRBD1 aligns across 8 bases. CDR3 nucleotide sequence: TGTGCCATCAGTGAAACCGACAGGGGTTCCGGGGAGCTGTTTTTT. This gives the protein CAISETDRGSGELFF.